This T cell receptor beta chain derives from a study of shared clonotypes between healthy human individuals. Unsorted samples drew genomic DNA from 90 million or so PBMCs. J was trimmed by 2 bases and V by 4 bases; bases with no gene match: 1. Germline V CDR1 and CDR2: SGHDN, FVKESK. The CDR3 loop spans 14 amino acids. Genomic DNA from each subset was divided evenly over several immunoSEQ plates. In replicate PCRs of unsorted PBMC, around 0.3 ug DNA, around 29,000 T cell genomes, was used. Sequenced by immunoSEQ multiplex PCR; TCRdb stores in-frame clones only, minus some. The data show nearly 500,000 clones, 75% to 85% seen once. A word on this clone: Antigen: not known.

General observations from the study: Sampling was confined to blood; repertoires within tissues likely differ.

This TCR came from a woman aged 40 to 55 in good health. Some clones in this sample may be carry-over from other donors' samples. The sequencing sample was made of PBMCs. The V call is TRBV14, the J call TRBJ2-7; TRBD1 aligns across 11 bases. The CDR3 sequence: CASSPDRGPYEQYF. CDR3 nucleotides: TGTGCCAGCAGCCCGGACAGGGGGCCCTACGAGCAGTACTTC. The whole variable domain, filled in from reference TRBV14 and TRBJ2-7, reads EAGVTQFPSHSVIEKGQTVTLRCDPISGHDNLYWYRRVMGKEIKFLLHFVKESKQDESGMPNNRFLAERTGGTYSTLKVQPAELEDSGVYFCASSPDRGPYEQYFGPGTRLTVT.